This T cell receptor (beta chain) is from a study of shared clonotypes between healthy human individuals. Study-wide results and limits: The sharing of approximately 5.1% of naive CD4 clonotypes was seen across a handful of donors. Naive subsets usually exceeded memory subsets in estimated richness.

The V end was cut by 0 bases, the J end by 5 bases, with 18 bases between. The CDR3 runs 17 residues. CDR1 and CDR2 (germline): MNHNS, SASEGT. CCR7-negative CD45RA+ TemRA cells were combined with CD45RO+ cells to form CD8 memory. For every subset, genomic DNA was evenly distributed across several immunoSEQ plates. TCRdb's table, derived via immunoSEQ multiplex PCR, lists solely in-frame clones and lacks some. The table shows about 320,000 clones, with 80% to 90% occurring only once. This clone was seen just once. Its antigen is not known. Specimen: memory CD8+ T cells sorted from blood. Regarding subset: CD45RO+ cells pooled with CCR7-negative TemRA cells. This TCR was sampled from a young man in good health. The chain recombines TRBV6-1 with TRBJ2-3; a possible D gene is TRBD1 (6 bases). CDR3 nucleotide sequence: TGTGCCAGCAGTGAAGCGCCGACAGGCCCAGGAGGAGATACGCAGTATTTT. Translation: CASSEAPTGPGGDTQYF.